This TCR beta chain came from a study of blood T cells in healthy people across ages. Through a sample-barcoded 5' primer and a J-beta primer mix, a second PCR was run for 7 to 11 cycles. Using its own MiXCR run on the 5' RACE reads, TCRdb lists one record per CDR3 protein. The data hold over a million distinct CDR3 sequences, with 35% to 45% observed a single time. Broader study findings: PBMCs left unsorted prevented a conclusive naive versus antigen-experienced comparison. Long-lived donors carried more naive CD4+ cells and greater diversity than aged donors.

The CDR3 is 14 amino acids. V gave up 2 bases and J gave up 7 bases; unmatched junction bases: 4. CDR1 is SGHTA, CDR2 FQGNSA, per germline. A word on this clonotype: As yet, its antigen is unknown.

The V and J genes are TRBV7-2 and TRBJ2-1; 8 bases line up with TRBD2. Input material: blood. The origin of this receptor is a woman in her late teens or twenties in good health. The CDR3 loop reads CASSLIGGGNEQFF. The CDR3 DNA sequence: TGTGCCAGCAGCTTAATCGGCGGGGGGAATGAGCAGTTCTTC.